Described below is a single TCR beta chain sequence and its context. Its target is not known. Only patients with spare fresh-frozen tumor and over two years of follow-up were included. J lost 6 bases, V lost 5 bases, and 5 bases had no gene match. Looked up from germline, CDR1 is SGHNT and CDR2 is YENEEA. CDR3 size: 14 residues. Amplification used 60 V beta primers and 13 J beta primers. Data came from immunoSEQ multiplex PCR; TCRdb stores just in-frame clones and leaves some out. The sample holds about 95,000 clones; more than 75% are singletons and the top ten take around 3.2%. The data were taken from a study of glioma-infiltrating T cells after dendritic cell vaccination. Overall study findings and caveats: Estimated pretreatment TIL content predicted outcome after dendritic cell vaccination.

The input for sequencing was blood, taken before dendritic cell vaccination. The chain couples TRBV11-3 to TRBJ2-1; TRBD1 agrees at 9 bases. The sequence was obtained from a human donor with glioblastoma. CDR3 nucleotides: TGTGCCAGCAGCATTCCGGGACAGGGCAATGAGCAGTTCTTC. As protein: CASSIPGQGNEQFF.